Below, 30 T cell receptor beta chains from the same sample are listed, as sequenced in a study of T cell responses to AZD1222 COVID-19 vaccine. The assay was immunoSEQ multiplex PCR, and TCRdb's table has in-frame clones only and misses some. The table lists around 150,000 clones, about 91% of them singletons. The sample in question was peripheral blood, obtained on day 0 of MenACWY control vaccination. Receptors originate from an adult in good health.

The V call is TRBV15, the J call TRBJ2-7; unclear D gene. Germline values: CDR1 LNHNV, CDR2 YYDKDF (reference sequence). The V end was cut by 2 bases, the J end by 2 bases, with 13 bases between. This CDR3 comprises 15 residues. The CDR3 sequence: CATSRTTGSAYEQYF. CDR3 coding DNA: TGTGCCACCAGCAGAACGACTGGCAGTGCCTACGAGCAGTACTTC. The full variable domain, its missing parts supplied by reference TRBV15 and TRBJ2-7, is DAMVIQNPRYQVTQFGKPVTLSCSQTLNHNVMYWYQQKSSQAPKLLFHYYDKDFNNEADTPDNFQSRRPNTSFCFLDIRSPGLGDTAMYLCATSRTTGSAYEQYFGPGTRLTVT.

This rearrangement joins TRBV15 to TRBJ1-4, with 7 bases lining up with TRBD1. The germline V gene encodes CDR1 LNHNV and CDR2 YYDKDF (reference sequence). The J segment lost 4 bases and the V segment lost 2 bases, leaving 4 bases of the junction unmatched. The CDR3 is 15 residues long. CDR3 loop: CATSRYGTVNEKLFF. The CDR3 bases are TGTGCCACCAGCAGATACGGGACAGTTAATGAAAAACTGTTTTTT.

J is TRBJ2-7 and V is TRBV6-6; no definite D call. CDR1 MNHNY and CDR2 SVGAGI come from the germline V gene (reference sequence). The CDR3 is 15 residues long. Trimming stripped 1 base from V and 2 bases from J, with 12 bases between. The CDR3 loop is CASSYLTIPPYEQYF. The CDR3 region has the DNA TGTGCCAGCAGTTACTTGACAATTCCCCCCTACGAGCAGTACTTC.

The chain has TRBV7-2 and TRBJ2-5; D ambiguous. Germline-derived CDR1 and CDR2 are SGHTA and FQGNSA. Deletions cut 5 bases from V and 1 base from J, with 8 bases between. CDR3 length equals 13 residues. The CDR3 sequence is CASSRSIQETQYF. The CDR3 DNA is TGTGCCAGCAGCAGGAGCATCCAAGAGACCCAGTACTTC.

The rearrangement joins TRBV3-1 (or the pseudogene TRBV3-2) to TRBJ2-5, with unresolved D. V shed 0 bases and J shed 5 bases, with 13 bases lying between them. The germline V gene encodes CDR1 LGHDT and CDR2 YNNKEL (reference sequence). The length of the CDR3 is 15 residues. This CDR3 is CASSQDRRRAETQYF. CDR3 nucleotides: TGTGCCAGCAGCCAAGACCGTCGGCGAGCGGAGACCCAGTACTTC.

The chain carries TRBV12-3 or TRBV12-4 and TRBJ2-1, with unresolved D. The ends were cut back, 7 bases at V and 10 bases at J, with 14 bases in the middle. There are 12 residues in the CDR3. CDR3 amino acids: CASTPRPGEQFF. The CDR3 bases are TGTGCCAGCACCCCCCGGCCCGGCGAGCAGTTCTTC.

The chain recombines TRBV29-1 with TRBJ2-3, with no clear D. Trimming took 0 bases from V and 0 from J, leaving 10 bases between them. The CDR3 has 15 residues. The germline gives CDR1 SQVTM, CDR2 ANQGSEA. In nucleotides, the CDR3 is TGCAGCGTTGAAGATCTGGATCCTAGCACAGATACGCAGTATTTT. Residues: CSVEDLDPSTDTQYF.

The CDR3 here is CASSADRSRNTEAFF. For the CDR3, the DNA is TGTGCCAGCAGCGCGGACAGGTCCCGGAACACTGAAGCTTTCTTT. The chain joins TRBV7-9 to TRBJ1-1; 7 bases are a match to TRBD1. The V segment lost 5 bases and the J segment 1 base; nucleotides outside the gene matches: 7. Per the germline V gene, CDR1 is SEHNR and CDR2 is FQNEAQ (reference sequence). The CDR3 is 15 amino acids. Together with reference TRBV7-9 and TRBJ1-1, the CDR3 gives the full variable domain: DTGVSQNPRHKITKRGQNVTFRCDPISEHNRLYWYRQTLGQGPEFLTYFQNEAQLEKSRLLSDRFSAERPKGSFSTLEIQRTEQGDSAMYLCASSADRSRNTEAFFGQGTRLTVV.

V is TRBV6-5 and J is TRBJ1-4; D unresolved. CDR1 is MNHEY, CDR2 SVGAGI, per germline. The CDR3 runs to 14 residues. Deletions cut 6 bases from V and 3 bases from J, with 11 bases between. CDR3 nucleotide sequence: TGTGCCAGCAGCCCCCCGGGCGCTAATGAAAAACTGTTTTTT. Translating gives CASSPPGANEKLFF.

This chain uses TRBV9 with TRBJ2-5; D gene unclear. The germline CDR1 and CDR2 sequences are SGDLS and YYNGEE. The CDR3 spans 15 residues. V lost 2 bases, J lost 1 base, and 12 bases lay in between. The CDR3 spells CASSVGSKGQETQYF. As DNA, the CDR3 is TGTGCCAGCAGCGTCGGTAGTAAGGGCCAAGAGACCCAGTACTTC.

This chain links TRBV5-1 with TRBJ2-3; no firm D call. CDR1 and CDR2 from the germline V gene are SGHRS and YFSETQ. Trimming shortened V by 2 bases and J by 2 bases, and 9 bases separated the two germline ends. CDR3 size: 14 residues. As DNA, the CDR3 is TGCGCCAGCAGCTTTCGAGACAACACAGATACGCAGTATTTT. Protein sequence: CASSFRDNTDTQYF.

The chain is built from TRBV29-1 and TRBJ2-3; 10 nucleotides match TRBD2. The CDR3 loop spans 16 amino acids. Germline CDR1 reads SQVTM; CDR2 reads ANQGSEA. The trim removed 6 bases at V and 0 bases at J, leaving 9 bases unmatched. The CDR3 is CSVAGLADSSTDTQYF. The DNA of the CDR3 is TGCAGCGTAGCCGGACTAGCGGACTCTAGCACAGATACGCAGTATTTT.

The chain links TRBV7-2 to TRBJ1-1; D gene uncertain. This CDR3 contains 14 residues. Germline V lookup: CDR1 SGHTA, CDR2 FQGNSA. V was trimmed by 5 bases and J by 0 bases, leaving 10 bases between them. The CDR3 DNA sequence: TGTGCCAGCAGCCCATTAGGGTTGAACACTGAAGCTTTCTTT. Amino acid sequence: CASSPLGLNTEAFF.

The CDR3 sequence is CASSLAPLAGREETQYF. For the CDR3, the DNA is TGCGCCAGCAGCTTGGCCCCACTAGCGGGACGGGAAGAGACCCAGTACTTC. This chain joins TRBV5-1 and TRBJ2-5, with TRBD2 matching over 10 bases. This CDR3 is 17 amino acids long. V trimming: 0 bases; J trimming: 3 bases; junction bases outside the gene matches: 8. Looked up from germline, CDR1 is SGHRS and CDR2 is YFSETQ.

This chain links TRBV5-1 with TRBJ2-1, with D tentatively TRBD1 or TRBD2 (5 bases each). CDR3 length equals 16 residues. CDR1 SGHRS and CDR2 YFSETQ come from the germline V gene. Trimming took 3 bases from V and 4 from J, leaving 17 bases between them. CDR3: CASSSLMGESYNEQFF. The CDR3 region has the DNA TGCGCCAGCAGCTCGCTAATGGGGGAGTCGTACAATGAGCAGTTCTTC.

V is TRBV5-4 and J is TRBJ2-2; D perhaps matches TRBD1 (6 bases). V was cut by 3 bases and J by 7 bases, with 13 bases left in between. The CDR3 is made up of 14 amino acids. Germline V lookup: CDR1 SGHNT, CDR2 YYREEE (reference sequence). The CDR3, as DNA: TGTGCCAGCAGCTGGGGGCAGGGCATCGGGGAGCTGTTTTTT. It yields the protein CASSWGQGIGELFF.

This clone was counted only a few times. The rearrangement links TRBV18 to TRBJ1-3; unclear D gene. CDR3 length: 15 residues. Trimming removed 5 bases from V and 3 bases from J, with 14 bases in between. CDR1 and CDR2 from the germline V gene are KGHSH and LQKENI. In nucleotides, the CDR3 is TGTGCCAGCTCAAGGGAGACGGGAGATGGAAACACCATATATTTT. Encoded protein: CASSRETGDGNTIYF.

The chain joins TRBV6-5 to TRBJ1-1; TRBD1 agrees at 8 bases. The CDR3 runs 13 residues. V shed 8 bases and J 6 bases; nucleotides not matched to a gene: 8. Germline values: CDR1 MNHEY, CDR2 SVGAGI. The CDR3 here is CASAKDRGAEAFF. CDR3 in DNA: TGTGCCAGCGCTAAAGACAGGGGCGCTGAAGCTTTCTTT.

This sequence joins TRBV4-3 and TRBJ2-1; D might be TRBD2 (6 bases). The CDR3 contains 14 residues. Trimming pared 1 base from V and 4 bases from J, leaving 8 bases between. The germline CDR1 and CDR2 sequences are LGHNA and YSLEER. The CDR3, as DNA: TGCGCCAGCAGCCAAGGGCTAGCGTACAATGAGCAGTTCTTC. This sequence encodes CASSQGLAYNEQFF.

The CDR3, as DNA: TGTGCCAGCAGTTTGGGAGATAGCAATCAGCCCCAGCATTTT. Protein: CASSLGDSNQPQHF. The chain couples TRBV27 to TRBJ1-5; no clear D gene. The CDR3 is 14 amino acids. Germline V CDR1 and CDR2: MNHEY, SMNVEV (reference sequence). Trimming pared 3 bases from V and 0 bases from J, leaving 6 bases between.

The V and J genes are TRBV9 and TRBJ1-1; TRBD1 matches at 8 bases. The germline CDR1 and CDR2 sequences are SGDLS and YYNGEE. The trim removed 4 bases at V and 5 bases at J, leaving 19 bases unmatched. This CDR3 has 18 amino acids. The CDR3 DNA follows: TGTGCCAGCAGCCCGCGGGGGAACAGGGGGACCCTGAGGACTGAAGCTTTCTTT. Encoded protein: CASSPRGNRGTLRTEAFF.

The chain combines TRBV7-2 with TRBJ2-5; tentatively, D is TRBD2 (5 bases). V was pared by 10 bases and J by 4 bases, with 10 bases between. The CDR3 totals 11 residues. Germline V gene data show CDR1 as SGHTA and CDR2 as FQGNSA. The CDR3 loop reads CATGVGETQYF. CDR3 nucleotide sequence: TGTGCCACCGGGGTAGGAGAGACCCAGTACTTC.

This rearrangement joins TRBV4-1 to TRBJ1-4; a possible D gene is TRBD1 (6 bases). Germline V gene lookup returns CDR1 MGHRA and CDR2 YSYEKL. Between the trimmed V and J ends, which lost 5 bases and 8 bases, there was a span of 24 bases. CDR3 size: 17 residues. The CDR3 region has the DNA TGCGCCAGCAGCACCGGAAGGGGGAAGGACCGAGGGGAAAAACTGTTTTTT. As protein: CASSTGRGKDRGEKLFF.

The chain links TRBV7-3 to TRBJ1-1; D not certain. The germline V gene has CDR1 SGHTA and CDR2 FQGTGA. This CDR3 region has 14 residues. Trimming cost V 5 bases and J 0 bases, with 10 bases left between them. CDR3 nucleotide sequence: TGTGCCAGCAGCCCAGGTTTCATGAACACTGAAGCTTTCTTT. The encoded protein is CASSPGFMNTEAFF.

The chain employs TRBV28 and TRBJ2-1; D gene uncertain. CDR3 length: 12 amino acids. The V end was cut by 3 bases, the J end by 10 bases, with 10 bases between. In germline, CDR1 is MDHEN, CDR2 SYDVKM. The CDR3 loop is CASSFSSPEQFF. CDR3 bases: TGTGCCAGCAGTTTTTCATCTCCAGAGCAGTTCTTC.

This chain joins TRBV5-1 and TRBJ1-1; 7 bases line up with TRBD1. CDR1 and CDR2 (germline): SGHRS, YFSETQ. The CDR3 totals 15 residues. V gave up 0 bases and J gave up 10 bases; unmatched junction bases: 12. CDR3 amino acids: CASSLGSRDSLRAFF. The CDR3, as DNA: TGCGCCAGCAGCTTGGGGTCCCGGGACAGCCTCCGAGCTTTCTTT.

The rearrangement uses TRBV6-6 and TRBJ2-1, with 14 bases that match TRBD2. CDR3 size: 14 residues. Germline V gene data show CDR1 as MNHNY and CDR2 as SVGAGI (reference sequence). Germline trimming cut 4 bases from V and 14 bases from J; bases unmatched to any gene: 7. CDR3 amino acids: CASSSGLAGGYKFF. CDR3 in DNA: TGTGCCAGCAGTTCTGGACTAGCGGGAGGTTATAAGTTCTTC.

The chain uses TRBV5-1 and TRBJ2-3; D is uncertain. Germline V gene data show CDR1 as SGHRS and CDR2 as YFSETQ. The V end was cut by 0 bases, the J end by 0 bases, with 11 bases between. The CDR3 covers 16 residues. The CDR3, as DNA: TGCGCCAGCAGCTTGGCCTCCGCGGTCAGCACAGATACGCAGTATTTT. Translating it yields CASSLASAVSTDTQYF.

The V gene is TRBV15, the J gene TRBJ2-7; D not certain. This CDR3 is 15 amino acids long. The germline CDR1 and CDR2 sequences are LNHNV and YYDKDF (reference sequence). With 1 base removed from V and 0 bases from J, the gap between germline ends came to 10 bases. The CDR3 coding sequence is TGTGCCACCAGCAGAGGCGGTCGAAGCTCCTACGAGCAGTACTTC. It encodes CATSRGGRSSYEQYF.

The chain joins TRBV30 to TRBJ1-2; D is perhaps TRBD1 (5 bases). Per the germline V gene, CDR1 is GTSNPN and CDR2 is SVGIG (reference sequence). The CDR3 covers 12 residues. The V and J ends lost 0 bases and 4 bases respectively, with 6 bases between them. CDR3 sequence reads: CAWSVQAYGYTF. The CDR3 nucleotides read TGTGCCTGGAGTGTACAGGCCTATGGCTACACCTTC.